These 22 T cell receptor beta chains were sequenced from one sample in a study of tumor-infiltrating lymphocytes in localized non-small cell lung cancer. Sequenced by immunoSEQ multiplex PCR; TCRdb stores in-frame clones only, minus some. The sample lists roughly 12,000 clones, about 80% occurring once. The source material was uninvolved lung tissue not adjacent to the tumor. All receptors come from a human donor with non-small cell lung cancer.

The CDR3 region is CASSLTGTGYDNEQFF. The CDR3 region has the DNA TGTGCCAGCAGCTTAACAGGGACAGGGTACGACAATGAGCAGTTCTTC. This sequence joins TRBV7-2 and TRBJ2-1; TRBD1 agrees at 9 bases. The germline V gene encodes CDR1 SGHTA and CDR2 FQGNSA. This CDR3 region has 16 residues. The V segment lost 2 bases and the J segment 5 bases; nucleotides outside the gene matches: 7.

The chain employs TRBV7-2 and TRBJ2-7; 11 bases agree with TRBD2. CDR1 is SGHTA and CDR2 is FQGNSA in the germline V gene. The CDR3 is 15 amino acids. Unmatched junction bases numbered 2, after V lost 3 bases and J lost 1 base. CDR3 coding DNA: TGTGCCAGCAGCTTGACTAGCGGGGTGTCCTACGAGCAGTACTTC. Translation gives CASSLTSGVSYEQYF.

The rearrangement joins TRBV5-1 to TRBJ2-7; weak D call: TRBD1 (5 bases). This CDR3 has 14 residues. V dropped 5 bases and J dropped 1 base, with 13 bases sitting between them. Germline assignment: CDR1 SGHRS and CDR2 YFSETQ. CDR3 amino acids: CASSGRAGSYEQYF. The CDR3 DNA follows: TGCGCCAGCAGTGGCAGGGCAGGGTCCTACGAGCAGTACTTC.

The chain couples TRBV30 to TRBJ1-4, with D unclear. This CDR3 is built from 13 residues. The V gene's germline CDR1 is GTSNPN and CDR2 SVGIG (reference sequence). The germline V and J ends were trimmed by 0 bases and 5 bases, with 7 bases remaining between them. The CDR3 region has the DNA TGTGCCTGGAGTGTACTGGTCAATGAAAAACTGTTTTTT. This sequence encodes CAWSVLVNEKLFF.

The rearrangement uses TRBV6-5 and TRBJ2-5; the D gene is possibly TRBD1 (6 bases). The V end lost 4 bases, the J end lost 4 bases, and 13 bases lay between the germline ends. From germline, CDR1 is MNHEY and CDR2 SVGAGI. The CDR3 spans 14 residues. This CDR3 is CASSSPGARETQYF. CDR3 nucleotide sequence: TGTGCCAGCAGTTCCCCAGGGGCGAGAGAGACCCAGTACTTC.

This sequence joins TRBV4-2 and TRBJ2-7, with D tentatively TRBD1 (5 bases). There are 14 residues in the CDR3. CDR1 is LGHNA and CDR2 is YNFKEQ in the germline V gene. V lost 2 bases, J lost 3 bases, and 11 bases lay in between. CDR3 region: CASSQSDRYYEQYF. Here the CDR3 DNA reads TGTGCCAGCAGCCAATCCGACAGATACTACGAGCAGTACTTC.

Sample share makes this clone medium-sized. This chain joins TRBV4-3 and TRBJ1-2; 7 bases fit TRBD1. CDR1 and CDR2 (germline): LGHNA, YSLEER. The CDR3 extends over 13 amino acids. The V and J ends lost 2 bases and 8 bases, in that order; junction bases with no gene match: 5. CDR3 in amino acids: CASSQTGAGGYTF. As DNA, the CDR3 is TGCGCCAGCAGCCAAACAGGGGCAGGCGGCTACACCTTC.

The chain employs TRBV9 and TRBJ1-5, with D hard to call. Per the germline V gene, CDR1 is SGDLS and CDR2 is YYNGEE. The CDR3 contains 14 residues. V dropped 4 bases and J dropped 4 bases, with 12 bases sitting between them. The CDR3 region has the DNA TGTGCCAGCAGCCCCCTGGCGGGGAATCAGCCCCAGCATTTT. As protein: CASSPLAGNQPQHF.

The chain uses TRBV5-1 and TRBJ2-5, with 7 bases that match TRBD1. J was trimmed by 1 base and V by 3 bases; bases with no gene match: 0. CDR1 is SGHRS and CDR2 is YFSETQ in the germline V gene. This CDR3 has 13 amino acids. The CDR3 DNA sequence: TGCGCCAGCAGCTGGGACAGCCAAGAGACCCAGTACTTC. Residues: CASSWDSQETQYF.

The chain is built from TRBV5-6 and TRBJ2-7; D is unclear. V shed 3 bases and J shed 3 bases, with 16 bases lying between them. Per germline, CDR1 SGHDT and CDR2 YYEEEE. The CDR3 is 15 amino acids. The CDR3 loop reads CASSSRASVGYEQYF. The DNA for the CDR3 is TGTGCCAGCAGCTCCCGGGCCTCGGTGGGCTACGAGCAGTACTTC.

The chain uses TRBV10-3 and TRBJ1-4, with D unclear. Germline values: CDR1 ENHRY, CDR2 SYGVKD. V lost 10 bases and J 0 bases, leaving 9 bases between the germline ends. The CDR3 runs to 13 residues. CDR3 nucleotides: TGTGCCACCCGATTCTCAACTAATGAAAAACTGTTTTTT. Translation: CATRFSTNEKLFF.

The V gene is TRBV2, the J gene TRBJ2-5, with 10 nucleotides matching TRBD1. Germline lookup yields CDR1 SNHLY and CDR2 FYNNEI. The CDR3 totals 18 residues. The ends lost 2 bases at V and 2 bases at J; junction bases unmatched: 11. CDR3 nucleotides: TGTGCCAGCAGTGAATTTGGGACAGGGGCCCCAGATCAAGAGACCCAGTACTTC. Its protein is CASSEFGTGAPDQETQYF. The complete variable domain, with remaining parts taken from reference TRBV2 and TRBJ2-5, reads EPEVTQTPSHQVTQMGQEVILRCVPISNHLYFYWYRQILGQKVEFLVSFYNNEISEKSEIFDDQFSVERPDGSNFTLKIRSTKLEDSAMYFCASSEFGTGAPDQETQYFGPGTRLLVL.

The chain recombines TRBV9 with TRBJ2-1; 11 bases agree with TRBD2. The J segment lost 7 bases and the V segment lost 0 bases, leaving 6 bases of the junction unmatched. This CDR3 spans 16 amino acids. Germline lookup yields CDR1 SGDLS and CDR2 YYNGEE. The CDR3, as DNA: TGTGCCAGCAGCGTAGTTGGTAGCGGGAGGGCGAATGAGCAGTTCTTC. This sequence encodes CASSVVGSGRANEQFF.

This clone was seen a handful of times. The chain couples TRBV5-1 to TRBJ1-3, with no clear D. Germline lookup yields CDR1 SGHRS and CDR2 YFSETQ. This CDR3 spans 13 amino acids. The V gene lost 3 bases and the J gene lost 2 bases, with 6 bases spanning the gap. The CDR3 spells CASSSTTGNTIYF. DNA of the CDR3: TGCGCCAGCAGCTCTACAACTGGAAACACCATATATTTT.

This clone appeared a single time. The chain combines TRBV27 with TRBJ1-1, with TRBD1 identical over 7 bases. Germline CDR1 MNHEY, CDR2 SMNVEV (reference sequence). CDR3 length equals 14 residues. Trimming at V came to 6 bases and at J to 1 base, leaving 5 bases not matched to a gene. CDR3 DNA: TGTGCCAGCAGCTACGGGACAGCGAACACTGAAGCTTTCTTT. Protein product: CASSYGTANTEAFF.

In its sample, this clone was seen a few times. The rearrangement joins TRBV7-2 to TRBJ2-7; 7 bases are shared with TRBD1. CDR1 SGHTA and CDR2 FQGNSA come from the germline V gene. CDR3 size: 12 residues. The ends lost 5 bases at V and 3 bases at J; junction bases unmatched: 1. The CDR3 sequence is CASSRQGYEQYF. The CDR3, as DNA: TGTGCCAGCAGCCGACAGGGCTACGAGCAGTACTTC.

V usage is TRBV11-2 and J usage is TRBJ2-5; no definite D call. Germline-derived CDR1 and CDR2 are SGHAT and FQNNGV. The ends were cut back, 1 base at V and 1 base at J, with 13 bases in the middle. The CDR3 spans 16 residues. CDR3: CASSLAGQPIQETQYF. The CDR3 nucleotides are TGTGCCAGCAGCTTAGCGGGCCAGCCAATCCAAGAGACCCAGTACTTC.

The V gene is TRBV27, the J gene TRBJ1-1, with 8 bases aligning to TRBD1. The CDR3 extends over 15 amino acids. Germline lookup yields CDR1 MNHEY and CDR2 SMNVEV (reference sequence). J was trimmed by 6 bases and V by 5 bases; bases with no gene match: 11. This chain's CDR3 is CASSRRTGGTSEAFF. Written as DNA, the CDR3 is TGTGCCAGCAGTCGAAGAACAGGGGGAACCTCTGAAGCTTTCTTT.

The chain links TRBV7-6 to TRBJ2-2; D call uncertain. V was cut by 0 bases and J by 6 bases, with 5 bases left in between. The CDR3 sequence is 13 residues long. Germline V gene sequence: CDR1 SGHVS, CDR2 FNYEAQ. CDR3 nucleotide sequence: TGTGCCAGCAGCTTAGCGGAGTCCGGGGAGCTGTTTTTT. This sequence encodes CASSLAESGELFF. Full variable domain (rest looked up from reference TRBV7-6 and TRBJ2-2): GAGVSQSPRYKVTKRGQDVALRCDPISGHVSLYWYRQALGQGPEFLTYFNYEAQQDKSGLPNDRFSAERPEGSISTLTIQRTEQRDSAMYRCASSLAESGELFFGEGSRLTVL.

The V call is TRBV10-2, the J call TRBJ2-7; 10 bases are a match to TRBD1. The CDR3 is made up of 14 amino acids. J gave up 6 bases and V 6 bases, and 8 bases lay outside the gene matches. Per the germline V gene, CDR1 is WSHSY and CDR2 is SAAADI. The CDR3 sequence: CASSGGRTGGEQYF. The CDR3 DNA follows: TGCGCCAGCAGCGGGGGACGGACAGGGGGCGAGCAGTACTTC.

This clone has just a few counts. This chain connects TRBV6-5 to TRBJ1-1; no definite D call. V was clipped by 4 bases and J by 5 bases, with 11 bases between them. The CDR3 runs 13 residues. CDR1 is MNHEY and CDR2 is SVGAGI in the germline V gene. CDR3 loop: CASSSLRWTEAFF. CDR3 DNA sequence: TGTGCCAGCAGTTCGTTGAGATGGACTGAAGCTTTCTTT.

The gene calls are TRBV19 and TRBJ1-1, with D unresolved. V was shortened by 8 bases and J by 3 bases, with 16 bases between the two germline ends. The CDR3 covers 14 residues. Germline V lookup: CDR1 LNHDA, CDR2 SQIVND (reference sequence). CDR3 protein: CASSSAGAYTEAFF. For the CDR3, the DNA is TGTGCCAGTTCCTCGGCAGGAGCCTACACTGAAGCTTTCTTT.